This T cell receptor beta chain was captured in a study of shared clonotypes between healthy human individuals. Among the donors, all were Caucasian adults who lived in Nashville, Tennessee. The assay was run at deep level. Genomic DNA per cell subset filled all wells of several immunoSEQ plates. Sequencing used immunoSEQ multiplex PCR; TCRdb keeps in-frame clones, though not all of them. The table includes about 1 million clones, around 75% detected once. This CDR3 has 16 residues. The germline V gene has CDR1 SGHAT and CDR2 FQNNGV. J was trimmed by 6 bases and V by 5 bases; bases with no gene match: 9.

Sequenced: memory CD4+ T cells sorted from blood. Noted subset: CD45RA-negative fraction. This sequence was found in a man between 18 and 35 years old in good health. V usage is TRBV11-2 and J usage is TRBJ1-5; 11 bases match TRBD1. The CDR3 sequence: CASSLGTGQGAQPQHF. In nucleotides, the CDR3 is TGTGCCAGCAGCCTGGGGACTGGACAGGGGGCTCAGCCCCAGCATTTT.